The clone carrying this TCR beta chain was counted at least ten times. Its target is unknown. Time point described: patch test 1, 2 weeks after DPC sensitization. Indicated treatment: therapeutic diphenylcyclopropenone sensitization with weekly scalp DPC. The sample comes from a study of human T cells and chemical hapten exposure. The overall study: In the sensitization step, 2% DPC was placed on approximately 2 cm by approximately 2 cm of upper inner arm skin. Study-wide points: DPC sensitization produced no change in TCRs with frequency above 1 in 1000.

Unique molecular identifiers were attached to individual cDNA molecules within the library. Methods used by the authors: Samples held a median of 95,638 TCRs, range roughly 20,000–700,000. TCRdb re-called the RACE reads with MiXCR, one entry per CDR3 protein. V and J calls and clone size were set by TCRdb, not the authors. The sample carries 95,000 to 130,000 distinct CDR3 sequences, 12% recorded once. Trimming removed 7 bases from V and 0 bases from J, with 9 bases in between. CDR1 and CDR2 (germline): WSHSY, SAAADI. There are 14 residues in the CDR3. The sequences come from whole blood, collected in connection with sensitization to the hapten diphenylcyclopropenone (DPC). The TCR originated in a woman aged 45-60 years with alopecia areata. Some clones in this sample may be carry-over from other donors' samples. This sequence joins TRBV10-2 and TRBJ1-4, with D hard to call. The CDR3 sequence: CASTLTATNEKLFF. CDR3 nucleotide sequence: TGCGCCAGCACCCTGACGGCAACTAATGAAAAACTGTTTTTT.